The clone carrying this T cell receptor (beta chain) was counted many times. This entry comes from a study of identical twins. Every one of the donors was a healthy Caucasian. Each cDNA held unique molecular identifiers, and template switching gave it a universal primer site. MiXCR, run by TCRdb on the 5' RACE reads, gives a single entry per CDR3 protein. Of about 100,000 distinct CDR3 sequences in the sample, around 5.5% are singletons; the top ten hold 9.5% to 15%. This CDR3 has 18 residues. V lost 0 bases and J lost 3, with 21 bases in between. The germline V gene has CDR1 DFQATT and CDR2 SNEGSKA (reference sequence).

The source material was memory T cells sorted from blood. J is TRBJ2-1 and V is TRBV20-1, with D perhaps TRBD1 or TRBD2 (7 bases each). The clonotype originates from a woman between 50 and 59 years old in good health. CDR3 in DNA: TGCAGTGCTAGAGATCTTAGGGGGCAAGCGGGGCACTACAATGAGCAGTTCTTC. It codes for CSARDLRGQAGHYNEQFF.